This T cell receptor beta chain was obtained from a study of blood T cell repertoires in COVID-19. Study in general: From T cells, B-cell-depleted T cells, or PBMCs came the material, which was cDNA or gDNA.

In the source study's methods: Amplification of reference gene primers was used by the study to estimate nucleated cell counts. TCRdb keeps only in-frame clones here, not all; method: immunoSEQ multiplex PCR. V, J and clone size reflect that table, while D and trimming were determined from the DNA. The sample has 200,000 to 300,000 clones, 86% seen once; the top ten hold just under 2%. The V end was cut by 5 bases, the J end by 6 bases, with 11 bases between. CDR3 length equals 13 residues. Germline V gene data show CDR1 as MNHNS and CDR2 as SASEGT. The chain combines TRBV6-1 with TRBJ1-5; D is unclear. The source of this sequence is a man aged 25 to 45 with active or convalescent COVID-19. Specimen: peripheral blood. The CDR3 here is CASSSQSSQPQHF. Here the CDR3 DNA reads TGTGCCAGCAGTTCCCAATCGAGTCAGCCCCAGCATTTT.